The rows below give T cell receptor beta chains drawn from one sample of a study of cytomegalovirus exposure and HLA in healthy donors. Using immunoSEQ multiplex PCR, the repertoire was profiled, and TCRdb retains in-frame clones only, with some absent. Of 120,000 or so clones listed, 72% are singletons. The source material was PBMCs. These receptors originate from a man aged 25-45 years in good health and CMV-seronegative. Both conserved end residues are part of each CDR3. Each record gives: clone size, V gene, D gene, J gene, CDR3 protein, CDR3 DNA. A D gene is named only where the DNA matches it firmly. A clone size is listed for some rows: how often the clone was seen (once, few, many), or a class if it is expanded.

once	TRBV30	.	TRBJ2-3	CAWSVGGPVVDTQYF	TGTGCCTGGAGTGTAGGCGGGCCAGTCGTGGATACGCAGTATTTT
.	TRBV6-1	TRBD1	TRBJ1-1	CASEQGESTEAFF	TGTGCCAGCGAACAGGGGGAGAGCACTGAAGCTTTCTTT
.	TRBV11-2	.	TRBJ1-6	CASTGDYNSPLHF	TGTGCCAGCACCGGGGATTATAATTCACCCCTCCACTTT
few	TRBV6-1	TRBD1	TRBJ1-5	CASSRTGESNQPQHF	TGTGCCAGCAGTCGGACAGGGGAAAGCAATCAGCCCCAGCATTTT
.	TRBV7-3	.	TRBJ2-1	CASSIGHNNEQFF	TGTGCCAGCAGCATCGGACATAACAATGAGCAGTTCTTC
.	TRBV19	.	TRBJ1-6	CASRPPVAHNSPLHF	TGTGCCAGTAGACCTCCAGTCGCCCATAATTCACCCCTCCACTTT
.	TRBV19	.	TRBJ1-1	CASSMGRGGSEAFF	TGTGCCAGTAGTATGGGGCGGGGAGGAAGTGAAGCTTTCTTT
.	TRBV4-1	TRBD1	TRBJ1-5	CASSPGTANQPQHF	TGCGCCAGCAGCCCCGGGACAGCCAATCAGCCCCAGCATTTT
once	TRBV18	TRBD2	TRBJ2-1	CASSPGAGSTSGDTYNEQFF	TGTGCCAGCTCACCAGGGGCAGGATCGACTAGCGGGGATACCTACAATGAGCAGTTCTTC
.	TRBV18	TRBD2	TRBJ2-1	CASSPPITSGGHSYNEQFF	TGTGCCAGCTCACCACCCATAACTAGCGGGGGCCACTCCTACAATGAGCAGTTCTTC
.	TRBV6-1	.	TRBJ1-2	CASSVRYSGGYTF	TGTGCCAGCAGTGTACGGTATTCGGGTGGCTACACCTTC
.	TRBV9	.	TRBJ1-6	CASSPGGGNSPLHF	TGTGCCAGCAGCCCCGGAGGTGGTAATTCACCCCTCCACTTT
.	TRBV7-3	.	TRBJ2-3	CASSAGQPTDTQYF	TGTGCCAGCAGCGCGGGACAGCCCACAGATACGCAGTATTTT
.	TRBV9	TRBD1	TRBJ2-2	CASSVDGTGFTGELFF	TGTGCCAGCAGCGTAGATGGGACAGGGTTCACCGGGGAGCTGTTTTTT
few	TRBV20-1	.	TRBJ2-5	CSAFKKETQYF	TGCAGTGCCTTTAAAAAAGAGACCCAGTACTTC
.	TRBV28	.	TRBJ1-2	CASRGGPPNYGYTF	TGTGCCAGCAGAGGGGGACCTCCTAACTATGGCTACACCTTC
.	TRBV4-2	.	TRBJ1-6	CASSQDRRSSYNSPLHF	TGTGCCAGCAGCCAAGATCGGAGGAGCTCCTATAATTCACCCCTCCACTTT
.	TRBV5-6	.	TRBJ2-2	CASSYGLLHANTGELFF	TGTGCCAGCAGCTACGGACTCCTCCACGCGAACACCGGGGAGCTGTTTTTT
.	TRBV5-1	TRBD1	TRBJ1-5	CASSLEGGSGQPQHF	TGCGCCAGCAGCTTGGAAGGGGGCTCGGGACAGCCCCAGCATTTT
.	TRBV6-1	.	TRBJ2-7	CASKRGRGYEQYF	TGTGCCAGCAAAAGGGGCAGGGGTTACGAGCAGTACTTC
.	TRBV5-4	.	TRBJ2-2	CASSRGLNTGELFF	TGTGCCAGCAGCCGGGGACTGAACACCGGGGAGCTGTTTTTT
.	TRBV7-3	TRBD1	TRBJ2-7	CASSAARDRAYEQYF	TGTGCCAGCAGCGCAGCACGGGACAGGGCCTACGAGCAGTACTTC
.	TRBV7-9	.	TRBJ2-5	CASSTTISQAGETQYF	TGTGCCAGCAGCACCACAATATCTCAGGCTGGGGAGACCCAGTACTTC
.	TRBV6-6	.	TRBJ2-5	CASRLSLQETQYF	TGTGCCAGCAGACTTTCCCTTCAAGAGACCCAGTACTTC
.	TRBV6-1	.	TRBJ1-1	CASSKGGGNTEAFF	TGTGCCAGCAGTAAAGGTGGCGGGAACACTGAAGCTTTCTTT
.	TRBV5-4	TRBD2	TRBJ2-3	CASSSGTIRTTDTQYF	TGTGCCAGCAGCTCCGGGACTATCAGGACCACAGATACGCAGTATTTT
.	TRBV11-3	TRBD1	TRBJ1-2	CASSLGAGTGGGGYTF	TGTGCCAGCAGCTTAGGTGCCGGGACAGGGGGCGGGGGCTACACCTTC
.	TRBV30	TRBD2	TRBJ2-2	CALRGAGGPPNTGELFF	TGTGCCTTACGCGGGGCGGGGGGGCCCCCGAACACCGGGGAGCTGTTTTTT
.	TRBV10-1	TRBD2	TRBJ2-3	CASSEGLAGLTDTQYF	TGCGCCAGCAGTGAGGGACTAGCGGGACTCACAGATACGCAGTATTTT
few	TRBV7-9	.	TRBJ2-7	CASSFSLDEQYF	TGTGCCAGCAGCTTCTCCCTAGACGAGCAGTACTTC
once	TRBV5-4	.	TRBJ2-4	CATQSGGGENIQYF	TGTGCCACCCAAAGTGGAGGGGGCGAGAACATTCAGTACTTC
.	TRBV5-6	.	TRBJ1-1	CASSWGHGDTEAFF	TGTGCCAGCAGCTGGGGACACGGGGACACTGAAGCTTTCTTT
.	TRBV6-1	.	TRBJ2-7	CASSRDKAYEQYF	TGTGCCAGCTCCCGGGACAAGGCCTACGAGCAGTACTTC
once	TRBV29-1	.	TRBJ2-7	CSAVSYEQYF	TGCAGCGCTGTATCTTACGAGCAGTACTTC
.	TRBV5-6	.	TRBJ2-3	CASSWGGVTDTQYF	TGTGCCAGCAGCTGGGGCGGGGTGACAGATACGCAGTATTTT
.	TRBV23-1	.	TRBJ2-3	CASRTRANSYTQYF	TGCGCCAGTCGGACCAGGGCCAACAGTTATACGCAGTATTTT
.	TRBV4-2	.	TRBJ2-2	CASSQDSGATGELFF	TGTGCCAGCAGCCAAGATTCAGGGGCCACCGGGGAGCTGTTTTTT
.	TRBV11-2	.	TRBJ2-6	CASSLGGSLGANVLTF	TGTGCCAGCAGCTTAGGCGGTTCCCTAGGGGCCAACGTCCTGACTTTC
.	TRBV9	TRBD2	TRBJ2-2	CASSPRPVPGLAGEPTGELFF	TGTGCCAGCAGCCCCCGCCCGGTACCGGGACTAGCGGGGGAACCCACCGGGGAGCTGTTTTTT
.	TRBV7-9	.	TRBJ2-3	CASSPSLGGPSTDTQYF	TGTGCCAGCAGCCCCAGCCTAGGAGGGCCTAGCACAGATACGCAGTATTTT
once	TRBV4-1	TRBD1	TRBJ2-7	CASSREGGPDRDSPYEQYF	TGCGCCAGCAGCCGGGAAGGGGGACCGGACAGGGACAGTCCCTACGAGCAGTACTTC
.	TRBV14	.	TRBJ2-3	CASSHTINPSTDTQYF	TGTGCCAGCAGCCACACAATTAATCCTAGCACAGATACGCAGTATTTT
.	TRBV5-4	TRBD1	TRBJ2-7	CASSLDFDREDYEQYF	TGTGCCAGCAGCTTGGATTTCGACAGGGAAGACTACGAGCAGTACTTC
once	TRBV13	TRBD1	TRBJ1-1	CASSFNRGRTEAFF	TGTGCCAGCAGCTTTAACAGGGGGCGCACTGAAGCTTTCTTT
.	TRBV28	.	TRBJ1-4	CASSLSREGEKLFF	TGTGCCAGCAGTTTAAGTCGGGAGGGGGAAAAACTGTTTTTT
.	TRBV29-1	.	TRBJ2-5	CSVEEWSQQETQYF	TGCAGCGTTGAAGAGTGGTCACAGCAAGAGACCCAGTACTTC
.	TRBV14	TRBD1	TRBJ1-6	CASSRKQGVSSPLHF	TGTGCCAGCAGCCGGAAACAGGGGGTCAGTTCACCCCTCCACTTT
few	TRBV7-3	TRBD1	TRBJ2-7	CASSLESGGSYEQYF	TGTGCCAGCAGCTTAGAATCAGGGGGATCCTACGAGCAGTACTTC
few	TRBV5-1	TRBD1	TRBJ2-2	CASSFRTGNTGELFF	TGCGCCAGCAGCTTTAGGACAGGGAACACCGGGGAGCTGTTTTTT
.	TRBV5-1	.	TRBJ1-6	CASSFFSLGGSNNSPLHF	TGCGCCAGCAGCTTTTTTTCGCTAGGGGGATCGAACAATTCACCCCTCCACTTT
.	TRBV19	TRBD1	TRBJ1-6	CASRDRGQNSPLHF	TGTGCCAGCCGGGACAGGGGGCAAAATTCACCCCTCCACTTT
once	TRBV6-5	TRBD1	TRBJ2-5	CASSMGTGGLETQYF	TGTGCCAGCAGTATGGGGACAGGGGGCTTGGAGACCCAGTACTTC
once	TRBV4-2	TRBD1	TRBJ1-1	CASSQAGQGSTEAFF	TGTGCCAGCAGCCAAGCCGGACAGGGGAGCACTGAAGCTTTCTTT
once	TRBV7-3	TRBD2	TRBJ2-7	CASRPSSGSSYEQYF	TGTGCCAGCAGACCATCTAGCGGGTCCTCCTACGAGCAGTACTTC
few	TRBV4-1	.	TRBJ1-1	CASSHPSGSRAEAFF	TGCGCCAGCAGCCACCCGTCGGGGAGCCGGGCTGAAGCTTTCTTT